Listed here are 17 T cell receptor beta chains from one sample, sequenced in a study of T-cell reconstitution after alpha-beta-depleted transplantation in children. Unique molecular identifiers tagged the TCRbeta library. TCRdb passed the PCR reads through MiXCR, listing each CDR3 protein once. This table holds 280,000 or so distinct CDR3 sequences, roughly 11% found once. Sequenced here: peripheral blood, sampled 180 days after TCRalphabeta/CD19-depleted stem cell transplant. The source is a male patient aged 2 to 10 who had a stem cell transplant for chronic granulomatous disease, so the T cells may come from the graft donor.

Ten or more counts support this clonotype. The chain recombines TRBV20-1 with TRBJ1-3; D unclear. CDR1 and CDR2 (germline): DFQATT, SNEGSKA (reference sequence). V was clipped by 2 bases and J by 8 bases, with 10 bases between them. This CDR3 contains 12 residues. Here the CDR3 DNA reads TGCAGTGCTAGAAAGGGTGGGGACACCATATATTTT. Protein product: CSARKGGDTIYF.

This clonotype showed up many times. The J gene is TRBJ1-1, the V gene TRBV4-1; a weak D match, TRBD1 (6 bases). This CDR3 is 14 amino acids long. V was trimmed by 2 bases and J by 1 base, leaving 8 bases between them. Germline V lookup: CDR1 MGHRA, CDR2 YSYEKL. CDR3 loop: CASSQRTANTEAFF. The CDR3 nucleotides are TGCGCCAGCAGCCAACGGACAGCGAACACTGAAGCTTTCTTT.

The sample holds a few counts of this clonotype. The chain recombines TRBV19 with TRBJ2-1; 8 bases are shared with TRBD1. Germline-derived CDR1 and CDR2 are LNHDA and SQIVND (reference sequence). This CDR3 region has 18 residues. J lost 7 bases, V lost 1 base, and 15 bases had no gene match. CDR3 protein: CASSIGQGADTWLNEQFF. In nucleotides, the CDR3 is TGTGCCAGTAGTATAGGGCAGGGGGCGGACACTTGGTTAAATGAGCAGTTCTTC.

Many counts were recorded for this clonotype. The chain couples TRBV25-1 to TRBJ2-7, with TRBD2 matching over 7 bases. From germline, CDR1 is MGHDK and CDR2 SYGVNS. V lost 3 bases and J lost 0; bases outside the gene matches: 2. CDR3 length: 14 residues. CDR3 loop: CASSEGGSSYEQYF. The CDR3 coding sequence is TGTGCCAGCAGTGAGGGCGGGAGCTCCTACGAGCAGTACTTC.

This clonotype was found a few times. A read error may produce the germline difference seen at one junction end. This chain links TRBV7-2 with TRBJ2-5, with TRBD2 matching over 9 bases. This CDR3 has 14 amino acids. Germline CDR1 reads SGHTA; CDR2 reads FQGNSA. CDR3 DNA: TGTGCCAACAGCTCAGCGGGGGGACAAGAGACCCAGTACTTC. This translates into CANSSAGGQETQYF.

This clonotype was detected ten times or more. The CDR3 DNA reads TGCAGTGCTAGGGCGGGACAGGGGGCTTCACCCCTCCACTTT. Its protein product is CSARAGQGASPLHF. V gene TRBV20-1 combines with J gene TRBJ1-6; 12 bases are shared with TRBD1. The V gene's germline CDR1 is DFQATT and CDR2 SNEGSKA (reference sequence). The ends lost 3 bases at V and 9 bases at J; junction bases unmatched: 3. This CDR3 contains 14 residues.

This chain links TRBV18 with TRBJ2-1; 11 bases line up with TRBD2. The germline gives CDR1 KGHSH, CDR2 LQKENI. This CDR3 comprises 16 residues. Losses at the gene ends were 6 bases for V and 5 bases for J; bases not matched to a gene: 9. The CDR3 bases are TGTGCCAGCTCCCTCAACCGACTAGCGGGGAACAATGAGCAGTTCTTC. This encodes CASSLNRLAGNNEQFF.

This clonotype was seen at least ten times. The gene calls are TRBV5-6 and TRBJ2-7; no clear D. V was trimmed by 6 bases and J by 2 bases, leaving 6 bases between them. CDR1 SGHDT and CDR2 YYEEEE come from the germline V gene. The CDR3 consists of 11 residues. The CDR3 bases are TGTGCCAGCACCAACGCCTACGAGCAGTACTTC. It yields the protein CASTNAYEQYF.

This clonotype was detected ten times or more. J is TRBJ2-3 and V is TRBV7-2, with D unclear. Germline V lookup: CDR1 SGHTA, CDR2 FQGNSA. This CDR3 is 13 amino acids long. The V end was cut by 1 base, the J end by 6 bases, with 8 bases between. The CDR3 here is CASSLVFGDTQYF. CDR3 bases: TGTGCCAGCAGCTTAGTGTTCGGGGATACGCAGTATTTT.

This clonotype was observed at least ten times. This rearrangement joins TRBV7-9 to TRBJ2-5; D is perhaps TRBD2 (7 bases). The germline V and J ends were trimmed by 3 bases and 5 bases, with 22 bases remaining between them. The CDR3 extends over 17 amino acids. Germline V CDR1 and CDR2: SEHNR, FQNEAQ (reference sequence). For the CDR3, the DNA is TGTGCCAGCAGCTTGGTCCCTAAAACGGGGGGCGAGGAGACCCAGTACTTC. This sequence encodes CASSLVPKTGGEETQYF. Variable domain in full (rest from reference TRBV7-9 and TRBJ2-5): DTGVSQNPRHKITKRGQNVTFRCDPISEHNRLYWYRQTLGQGPEFLTYFQNEAQLEKSRLLSDRFSAERPKGSFSTLEIQRTEQGDSAMYLCASSLVPKTGGEETQYFGPGTRLLVL.

Remarks on this clonotype: One base away lies a much larger clone, so this may be a sequencing read error. This rearrangement joins TRBV5-1 to TRBJ1-1, with D possibly matching TRBD1 (5 bases). The CDR3 consists of 14 residues. Germline V gene sequence: CDR1 SGHRS, CDR2 YFSETQ. The CDR3 loop reads CAGSLALTGVGAFF. The CDR3 nucleotides are TGCGCCGGCAGCTTGGCTTTAACAGGTGTCGGAGCTTTCTTT.

This clonotype was seen a single time. A much larger clone lies a single base off, so this may be a read error. The chain has TRBV4-1 and TRBJ2-3; tentatively, D is TRBD1 (5 bases). The tail of the sequence fits TRBJ1-5 better, so the J call may be wrong. The germline gives CDR1 MGHRA, CDR2 YSYEKL. The CDR3 extends over 15 amino acids. The CDR3 protein is CASSRQLWGTDTQHF. The CDR3 bases are TGCGCCAGCAGCCGGCAGTTATGGGGCACAGATACGCAGCATTTT.

This clonotype was counted only a few times. The V and J genes are TRBV6-2 or TRBV6-3 and TRBJ2-4, with TRBD1 matching 7 bases. V trimming: 0 bases; J trimming: 0 bases; junction bases outside the gene matches: 5. Germline V gene sequence: CDR1 MNHEY, CDR2 SVGEGT. The CDR3 sequence is 17 residues long. CDR3 coding DNA: TGTGCCAGCAGTTACTCGAGGACAGGCCTAGCCAAAAACATTCAGTACTTC. Protein: CASSYSRTGLAKNIQYF.

There are many counts of this clonotype. V is TRBV11-2 and J is TRBJ2-2; D remains ambiguous. Per germline, CDR1 SGHAT and CDR2 FQNNGV. Trimming pared 1 base from V and 1 base from J, leaving 16 bases between. The length of the CDR3 is 18 residues. The CDR3 DNA follows: TGTGCCAGCAGCTTAGTTCGTCGGCGGCTGTTGAACACCGGGGAGCTGTTTTTT. It codes for CASSLVRRRLLNTGELFF.

Ten or more counts support this clonotype. The J gene is TRBJ2-7, the V gene TRBV20-1, with D possibly TRBD1 on 6 matching bases. Germline V gene data show CDR1 as DFQATT and CDR2 as SNEGSKA (reference sequence). This CDR3 contains 15 residues. The ends were cut back, 0 bases at V and 1 base at J, with 13 bases in the middle. CDR3 protein: CSARDGTHHSYEQYF. Written as DNA, the CDR3 is TGCAGTGCTAGAGATGGGACACACCATTCCTACGAGCAGTACTTC.

This clonotype has at least ten counts. This sequence joins TRBV20-1 and TRBJ2-5; TRBD1 aligns across 8 bases. V gave up 1 base and J gave up 5 bases; unmatched junction bases: 9. This CDR3 has 15 amino acids. CDR1 and CDR2 (germline): DFQATT, SNEGSKA (reference sequence). In nucleotides, the CDR3 is TGCAGTGCTAGAGCCTCGACAGGGGCGGGGGAGACCCAGTACTTC. Translated, it gives CSARASTGAGETQYF.

There are many counts of this clonotype. This sequence joins TRBV30 and TRBJ2-2, with no clear D. Trimming cost V 5 bases and J 8 bases, with 15 bases left between them. This CDR3 spans 13 amino acids. CDR1 and CDR2 (germline): GTSNPN, SVGIG (reference sequence). The CDR3 DNA is TGTGCCTGGGATGCCGTTGAAACTGGGGAGCTGTTTTTT. Protein: CAWDAVETGELFF.